This entry describes one T cell receptor beta chain. This specimen comes from a study of Ad26.COV2.S vaccination and SARS-CoV-2 variants. Study background: Donor got 5x10^10 or 1x10^11 viral particles of Ad26.COV2.S.

Profiled with immunoSEQ multiplex PCR; TCRdb holds only in-frame clones, not every one. The sample gives 400,000 to 450,000 clones, around nine tenths of which show up once; 12% is in the top ten. Treatment described: 15 to 20 received Ad26.COV2.S at low or high dose, single or two shots; 5 received placebo; per-sample allocation not given. All samples were drawn on day 63, counting from the first vaccine or placebo injection. SARS-CoV-2 spike from the Wuhan strain was encoded by the vaccine, an Ad26 vector. The sequence came from a person aged 18-65 years who received the Ad26.COV2.S COVID-19 vaccine or a placebo. The material was peripheral blood, obtained in a trial of Ad26.COV2.S vaccine versus placebo.

The CDR3, as DNA: TGCGCCAGCAGCCAAGAGAGGGGCTACTCCACAGATACGCAGTATTTT. Translated: CASSQERGYSTDTQYF. The V gene is TRBV4-1, the J gene TRBJ2-3; D is tentatively TRBD1 or TRBD2 (5 bases each). This CDR3 region has 16 residues. V was cut by 0 bases and J by 2 bases, with 12 bases left in between. Germline CDR1 and CDR2: MGHRA and YSYEKL.